What follows describes a single TCR beta chain. This specimen comes from a study of beta chain features in type 1 diabetes. Expressed TCRB transcripts were sequenced because the isolated RNA had all been reverse transcribed beforehand. Assay used: immunoSEQ multiplex PCR; TCRdb lists only in-frame clones, some missing. The sample lists some 410,000 clones; roughly an eighth were seen once. This CDR3 is 13 amino acids long. Germline V gives CDR1 SGHRS, CDR2 YFSETQ. The V end lost 0 bases, the J end lost 4 bases, and 6 bases lay between the germline ends. The sequence derives from a young woman in good health. The V gene is TRBV5-1, the J gene TRBJ2-3; D is ambiguous. The sequenced sample consisted of naive CD4+ T cells from blood. The CDR3 coding sequence is TGCGCCAGCAGCTTGGAGCTGGCAGATACGCAGTATTTT. Its translation: CASSLELADTQYF.